This entry concerns a single T cell receptor beta chain. The CDR3 has 12 residues. V gave up 5 bases and J gave up 10 bases, with 12 bases separating them. Germline-derived CDR1 and CDR2 are SGHAT and FQNNGV. The source of the sample is a study of cytomegalovirus exposure and HLA in healthy donors. The PCR contained 60 Vbeta and 13 Jbeta primers. Only in-frame clones appear in the TCRdb table, and some are missing; sequencing was by immunoSEQ multiplex PCR. The sample has more than 95,000 clones, 70% to 80% seen once. Sequencing used PBMCs. The sequence was collected from a man aged 35-49 years in good health and CMV-seronegative. The gene calls are TRBV11-2 and TRBJ2-1; TRBD2 is a possible D gene (5 bases). CDR3 residues: CASSIWESEQFF. CDR3 nucleotide sequence: TGTGCCAGCAGCATTTGGGAGAGCGAGCAGTTCTTC. Drawing the rest from reference TRBV11-2 and TRBJ2-1, the complete variable domain is EAGVAQSPRYKIIEKRQSVAFWCNPISGHATLYWYQQILGQGPKLLIQFQNNGVVDDSQLPKDRFSAERLKGVDSTLKIQPAKLEDSAVYLCASSIWESEQFFGPGTRLTVL.